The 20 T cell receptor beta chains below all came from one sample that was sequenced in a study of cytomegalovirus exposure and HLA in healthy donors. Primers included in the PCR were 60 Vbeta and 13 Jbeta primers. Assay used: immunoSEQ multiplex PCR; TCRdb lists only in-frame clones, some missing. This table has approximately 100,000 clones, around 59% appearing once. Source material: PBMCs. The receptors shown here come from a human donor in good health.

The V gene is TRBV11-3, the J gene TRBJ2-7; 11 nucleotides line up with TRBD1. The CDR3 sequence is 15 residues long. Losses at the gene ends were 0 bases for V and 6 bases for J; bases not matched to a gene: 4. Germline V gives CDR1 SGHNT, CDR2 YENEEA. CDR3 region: CASSLDRGTGGEQYF. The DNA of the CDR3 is TGTGCCAGCAGCTTAGATCGGGGGACAGGGGGCGAGCAGTACTTC.

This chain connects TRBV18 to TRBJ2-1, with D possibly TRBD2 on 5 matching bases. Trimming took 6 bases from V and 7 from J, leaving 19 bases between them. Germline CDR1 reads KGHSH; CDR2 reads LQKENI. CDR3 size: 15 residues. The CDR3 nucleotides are TGTGCCAGCTCTCCCCGGGATACCCCCCCTAATGAGCAGTTCTTC. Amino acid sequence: CASSPRDTPPNEQFF.

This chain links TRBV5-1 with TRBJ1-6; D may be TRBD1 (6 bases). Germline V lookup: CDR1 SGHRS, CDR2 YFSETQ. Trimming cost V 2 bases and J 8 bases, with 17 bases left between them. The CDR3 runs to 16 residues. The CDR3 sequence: CASSLQGVLVDSPLHF. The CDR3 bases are TGCGCCAGCAGCTTACAGGGTGTATTAGTGGATTCACCCCTCCACTTT.

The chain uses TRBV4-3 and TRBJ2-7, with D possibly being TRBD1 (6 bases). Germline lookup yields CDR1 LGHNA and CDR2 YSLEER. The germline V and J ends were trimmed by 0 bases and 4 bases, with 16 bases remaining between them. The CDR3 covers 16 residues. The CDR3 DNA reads TGCGCCAGCAGCCAAGAACTTACGGGACAACCGTACGAGCAGTACTTC. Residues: CASSQELTGQPYEQYF.

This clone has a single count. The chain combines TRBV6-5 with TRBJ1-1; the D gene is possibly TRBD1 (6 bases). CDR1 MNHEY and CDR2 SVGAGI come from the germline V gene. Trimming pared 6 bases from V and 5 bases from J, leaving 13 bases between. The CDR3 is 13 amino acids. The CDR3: CASSRDQGTEAFF. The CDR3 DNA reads TGTGCCAGCAGCCGTGACCAGGGGACTGAAGCTTTCTTT.

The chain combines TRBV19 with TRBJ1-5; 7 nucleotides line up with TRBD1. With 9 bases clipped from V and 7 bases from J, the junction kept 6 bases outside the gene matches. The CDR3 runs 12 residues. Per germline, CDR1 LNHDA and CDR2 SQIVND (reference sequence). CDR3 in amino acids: CASDRVGQPQHF. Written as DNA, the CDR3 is TGTGCCAGCGACAGGGTCGGGCAGCCCCAGCATTTT.

The CDR3, as DNA: TGTGCCAGCAGCCGCGGCCTAGTAATGAACACTGAAGCTTTCTTT. Amino acid sequence: CASSRGLVMNTEAFF. The V call is TRBV19, the J call TRBJ1-1; D ambiguous. The germline gives CDR1 LNHDA, CDR2 SQIVND (reference sequence). V was shortened by 9 bases and J by 0 bases, with 17 bases between the two germline ends. The CDR3 is made up of 15 amino acids.

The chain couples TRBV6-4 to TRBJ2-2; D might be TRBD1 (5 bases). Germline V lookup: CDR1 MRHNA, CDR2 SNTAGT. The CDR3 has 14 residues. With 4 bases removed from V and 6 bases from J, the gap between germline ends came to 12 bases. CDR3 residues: CASSVGPVAGELFF. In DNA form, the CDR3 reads TGTGCCAGCAGTGTGGGGCCCGTGGCCGGGGAGCTGTTTTTT.

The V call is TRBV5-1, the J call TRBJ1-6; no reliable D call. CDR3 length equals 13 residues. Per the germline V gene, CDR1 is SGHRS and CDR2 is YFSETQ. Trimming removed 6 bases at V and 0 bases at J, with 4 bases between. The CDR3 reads CASTSSYNSPLHF. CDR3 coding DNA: TGCGCCAGCACGAGCTCCTATAATTCACCCCTCCACTTT.

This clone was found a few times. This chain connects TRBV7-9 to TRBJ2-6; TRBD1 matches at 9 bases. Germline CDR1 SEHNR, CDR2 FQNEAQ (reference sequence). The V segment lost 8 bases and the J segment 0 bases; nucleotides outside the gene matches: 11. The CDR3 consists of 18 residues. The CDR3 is CASGPGDRVLSGANVLTF. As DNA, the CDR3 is TGTGCCAGCGGACCCGGGGACAGGGTACTCTCTGGGGCCAACGTCCTGACTTTC.

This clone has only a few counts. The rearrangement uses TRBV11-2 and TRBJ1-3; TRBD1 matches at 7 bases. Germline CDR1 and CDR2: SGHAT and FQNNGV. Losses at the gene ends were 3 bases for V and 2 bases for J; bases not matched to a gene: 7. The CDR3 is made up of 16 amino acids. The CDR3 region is CASSLQPGQPGNTIYF. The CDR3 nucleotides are TGTGCCAGCAGCTTGCAACCGGGACAGCCTGGAAACACCATATATTTT.

The CDR3: CASSLVGGGGNEQFF. CDR3 bases: TGTGCCAGCAGCTTAGTTGGAGGGGGCGGGAATGAGCAGTTCTTC. The chain recombines TRBV5-4 with TRBJ2-1, with D possibly matching TRBD1 (7 bases). V was shortened by 2 bases and J by 7 bases, with 16 bases between the two germline ends. This CDR3 spans 15 amino acids. Germline CDR1 and CDR2: SGHNT and YYREEE (reference sequence).

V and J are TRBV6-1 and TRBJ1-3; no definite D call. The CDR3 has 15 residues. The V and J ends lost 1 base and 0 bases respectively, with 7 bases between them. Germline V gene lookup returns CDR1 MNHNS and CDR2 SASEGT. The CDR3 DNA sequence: TGTGCCAGCAGTGAAGGTACCTACTCTGGAAACACCATATATTTT. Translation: CASSEGTYSGNTIYF.

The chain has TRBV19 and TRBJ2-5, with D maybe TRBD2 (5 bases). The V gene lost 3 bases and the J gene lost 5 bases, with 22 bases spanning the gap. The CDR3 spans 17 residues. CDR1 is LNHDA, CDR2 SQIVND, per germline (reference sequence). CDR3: CASSIPKTRPVIETQYF. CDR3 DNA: TGTGCCAGTAGTATCCCGAAAACTAGGCCGGTCATTGAGACCCAGTACTTC.

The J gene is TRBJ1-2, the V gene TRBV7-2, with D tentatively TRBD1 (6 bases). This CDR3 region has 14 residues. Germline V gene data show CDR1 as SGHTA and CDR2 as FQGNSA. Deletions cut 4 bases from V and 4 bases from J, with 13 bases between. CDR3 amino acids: CASSSKQGPYGYTF. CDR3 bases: TGTGCCAGCAGCTCAAAACAGGGTCCCTATGGCTACACCTTC. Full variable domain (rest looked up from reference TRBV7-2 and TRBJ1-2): GAGVSQSPSNKVTEKGKDVELRCDPISGHTALYWYRQSLGQGLEFLIYFQGNSAPDKSGLPSDRFSAERTGGSVSTLTIQRTQQEDSAVYLCASSSKQGPYGYTFGSGTRLTVV.

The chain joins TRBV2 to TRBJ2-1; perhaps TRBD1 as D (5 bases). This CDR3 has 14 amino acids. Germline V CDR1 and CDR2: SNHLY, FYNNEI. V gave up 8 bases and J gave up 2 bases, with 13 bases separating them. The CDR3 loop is CASGPGPTYNEQFF. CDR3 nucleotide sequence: TGTGCCAGCGGGCCAGGGCCGACCTACAATGAGCAGTTCTTC.

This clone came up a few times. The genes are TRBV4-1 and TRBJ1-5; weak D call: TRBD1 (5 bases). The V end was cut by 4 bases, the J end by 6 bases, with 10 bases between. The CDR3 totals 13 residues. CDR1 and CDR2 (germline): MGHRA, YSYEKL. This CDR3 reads CASSPEGSQPQHF. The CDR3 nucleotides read TGCGCCAGCAGCCCAGAGGGGAGTCAGCCCCAGCATTTT.

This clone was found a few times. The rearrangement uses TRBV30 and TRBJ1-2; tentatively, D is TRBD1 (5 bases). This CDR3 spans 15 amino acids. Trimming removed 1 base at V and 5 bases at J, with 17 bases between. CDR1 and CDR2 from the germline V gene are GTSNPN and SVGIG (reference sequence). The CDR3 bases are TGTGCCTGGAGTGCGGATCCGTGGGGCAATTATGGCTACACCTTC. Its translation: CAWSADPWGNYGYTF.

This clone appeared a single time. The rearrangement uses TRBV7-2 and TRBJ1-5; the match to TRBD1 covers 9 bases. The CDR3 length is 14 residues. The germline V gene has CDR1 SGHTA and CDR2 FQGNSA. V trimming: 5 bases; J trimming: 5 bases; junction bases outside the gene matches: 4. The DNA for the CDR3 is TGTGCCAGCAGCGAGGGACAGGGTCATCAGCCCCAGCATTTT. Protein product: CASSEGQGHQPQHF.

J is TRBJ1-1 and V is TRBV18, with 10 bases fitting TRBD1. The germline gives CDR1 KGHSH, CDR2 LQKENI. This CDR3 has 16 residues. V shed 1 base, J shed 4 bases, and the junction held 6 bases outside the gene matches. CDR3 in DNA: TGTGCCAGCTCACCACTACCGGGACAGGGGACCACTGAAGCTTTCTTT. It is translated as CASSPLPGQGTTEAFF.